The clone carrying this TCR beta chain was found a few times. V lost 7 bases to trimming and J lost 4 bases; unmatched junction nucleotides: 8. The germline V gene has CDR1 LNHNV and CDR2 YYDKDF (reference sequence). This CDR3 comprises 14 residues. Data came from immunoSEQ multiplex PCR; TCRdb stores just in-frame clones and leaves some out. Among about 300,000 clones listed, under 70% were seen once. The sample comes from a study of cytotoxic CD8 clonotypes in ibrutinib-treated CLL. Turning to the study itself: Of the patients, 10 to 12 were relapsed/refractory, roughly 15 treatment-naive and roughly 17 IGHV unmutated.

This TCR was sampled from a human donor with chronic lymphocytic leukemia. The chain combines TRBV15 with TRBJ1-1; 8 nucleotides agree with TRBD1. The sequencing used PBMCs, collected after 36 months of ibrutinib treatment. The CDR3 DNA reads TGTGCCACCACCGGACAGGGACTGAGCACTGAAGCTTTCTTT. Protein product: CATTGQGLSTEAFF.